Given below is one T cell receptor (beta chain) in context. What it binds is unknown. Deletions cut 3 bases from V and 5 bases from J, with 14 bases between. The CDR3 spans 15 residues. These data are taken from a study of CD8 T cells in ankylosing spondylitis. General observations from the study: In synovial fluid and blood from reactive arthritis, some motif variants were previously reported. Seemingly characteristic of ankylosing spondylitis blood was a TCR beta motif consisting of about 8 highly homologous variants. Enrichment of disease-linked clones was reportedly significant in matched ankylosing spondylitis synovial fluid.

TCRdb re-called the 5' RACE reads through MiXCR, storing one row per CDR3 protein. The sample yields 380,000 or so distinct CDR3 sequences, about 20% seen once. The clonotype originates from a male donor with ankylosing spondylitis or in good health (not recorded which). The V call is TRBV12-3 or TRBV12-4, the J call TRBJ1-5, with D maybe TRBD1 (6 bases). The material sequenced was blood, either unsorted or a sorted T cell fraction (not recorded which). The CDR3: CASSFRSGDDQPQHF. In nucleotides, the CDR3 is TGTGCCAGCAGTTTTAGGTCAGGGGACGATCAGCCCCAGCATTTT.